The 11 T cell receptor beta chains below all came from one sample that was sequenced in a study of shared clonotypes between healthy human individuals. Produced via immunoSEQ multiplex PCR; TCRdb's table is partial and in-frame only. The profile shows about 2 million clones, about 95% of them singletons. Selected positively for CCR7 and CD45RO-negative, naive CD8 cells excluded terminally differentiated effector memory CD45RA+ cells. Sequenced sample: naive CD8+ T cells sorted from blood. The receptor source for this set is a man aged 18 to 29 in good health.

This chain joins TRBV27 and TRBJ2-1, with D tentatively TRBD2 (8 bases). The CDR3 runs to 18 residues. The V end lost 3 bases, the J end lost 4 bases, and 22 bases lay between the germline ends. Per the germline V gene, CDR1 is MNHEY and CDR2 is SMNVEV (reference sequence). CDR3 sequence reads: CASSLGQLLAGTYNEQFF. CDR3 nucleotides: TGTGCCAGCAGTTTGGGACAGCTCTTAGCGGGGACTTACAATGAGCAGTTCTTC.

V is TRBV10-1 and J is TRBJ2-1, with D perhaps TRBD2 (5 bases). This CDR3 contains 14 residues. V lost 2 bases and J lost 1, with 6 bases in between. CDR1 is WNHNN, CDR2 SYGVQD, per germline (reference sequence). In DNA, the CDR3 is TGCGCCAGCAGTGAGCTAGCTTCCTACAATGAGCAGTTCTTC. This translates into CASSELASYNEQFF.

The chain carries TRBV7-9 and TRBJ2-3; maybe TRBD2 (5 bases). Per the germline V gene, CDR1 is SEHNR and CDR2 is FQNEAQ (reference sequence). Trimming left V 3 bases short and J 4 bases short, with 11 bases between. The CDR3 loop spans 14 amino acids. The CDR3 sequence is CASSFSGSADTQYF. CDR3 coding DNA: TGTGCCAGCAGCTTCTCTGGGAGCGCAGATACGCAGTATTTT.

The chain joins TRBV5-6 to TRBJ2-1; TRBD1 might be the D (6 bases). The CDR3 contains 13 residues. V gave up 4 bases and J gave up 9 bases, with 14 bases separating them. CDR1 SGHDT and CDR2 YYEEEE come from the germline V gene. The CDR3 loop reads CASSVNSGVEQFF. CDR3 nucleotides: TGTGCCAGCAGCGTCAACTCAGGGGTTGAGCAGTTCTTC.

The chain recombines TRBV5-4 with TRBJ2-5; 10 nucleotides line up with TRBD2. The germline V gene encodes CDR1 SGHNT and CDR2 YYREEE (reference sequence). With V trimmed by 2 bases and J by 3 bases, 10 bases remained unmatched. The CDR3 is made up of 17 amino acids. Written as DNA, the CDR3 is TGTGCCAGCAGCTTCCCTCCGGGACTAGCGTTAAAAGAGACCCAGTACTTC. It codes for CASSFPPGLALKETQYF.

The V and J genes are TRBV21-1 and TRBJ2-1; TRBD2, as called in the table, went unchecked against the DNA. TRBV21-1 is a recognized pseudogene. The CDR3 is made up of 16 amino acids. Here the CDR3 DNA reads TGTGCCAGCAGCAAACGATGCGGGGGGACCTACAATGAGCAGTTCTTC. Amino acids: CASSKRCGGTYNEQFF.

The gene calls are TRBV6-6 and TRBJ1-1; D remains ambiguous. The CDR3 length is 11 residues. Trimming shortened V by 5 bases and J by 7 bases, and 8 bases separated the two germline ends. The germline V gene has CDR1 MNHNY and CDR2 SVGAGI (reference sequence). CDR3 region: CASSGSNEAFF. The CDR3 DNA is TGTGCCAGCAGTGGGTCTAATGAAGCTTTCTTT.

V gene TRBV6-4 combines with J gene TRBJ1-2, with 9 bases matching TRBD1. Per germline, CDR1 MRHNA and CDR2 SNTAGT. The ends lost 8 bases at V and 5 bases at J; junction bases unmatched: 12. The CDR3 is 15 amino acids. CDR3 residues: CASGFPGTGTYGYTF. The CDR3 DNA is TGTGCCAGCGGTTTTCCCGGGACAGGGACTTATGGCTACACCTTC.

The chain joins TRBV6-1 to TRBJ2-7, with TRBD2 identical over 8 bases. This CDR3 is 14 amino acids long. Looked up from germline, CDR1 is MNHNS and CDR2 is SASEGT. The V segment lost 3 bases and the J segment 3 bases; nucleotides outside the gene matches: 4. In DNA, the CDR3 is TGTGCCAGCAGTGACCTGGCGGGAGGCTACGAGCAGTACTTC. Amino acids: CASSDLAGGYEQYF.

The V and J genes are TRBV4-1 and TRBJ1-1; D not resolved. V was shortened by 4 bases and J by 0 bases, with 9 bases between the two germline ends. Looked up from germline, CDR1 is MGHRA and CDR2 is YSYEKL. CDR3 size: 14 residues. The CDR3 is CASSPDGVNTEAFF. CDR3 in DNA: TGCGCCAGCAGCCCGGACGGGGTGAACACTGAAGCTTTCTTT.

The chain joins TRBV7-8 to TRBJ2-5, with 9 bases that match TRBD2. Trimming removed 5 bases from V and 1 base from J; junction bases left unmatched: 5. Germline CDR1 and CDR2: SGHVS and FQNEAQ. The CDR3 spans 15 residues. CDR3 sequence (DNA): TGTGCCAGCAGCCATATGACTAGCGGCCAAGAGACCCAGTACTTC. Residues: CASSHMTSGQETQYF.